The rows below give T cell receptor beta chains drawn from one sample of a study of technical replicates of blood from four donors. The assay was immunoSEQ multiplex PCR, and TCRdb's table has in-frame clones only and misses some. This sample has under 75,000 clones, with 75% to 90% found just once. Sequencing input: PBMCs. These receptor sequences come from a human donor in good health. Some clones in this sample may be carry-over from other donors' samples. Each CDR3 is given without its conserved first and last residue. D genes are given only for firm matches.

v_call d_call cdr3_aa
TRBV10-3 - AISGRTGGGTDTQY
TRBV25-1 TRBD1 ASSEFRGQRQETQY
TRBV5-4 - ASSWRVGGADVDTQY
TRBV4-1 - ASSQVGLLAGDTQY
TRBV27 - ASTGLDTQY
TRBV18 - ASSPPARGNTIY
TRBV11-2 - ASSSRQARNEKLF
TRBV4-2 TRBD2 ASSQELAGGRATDTQY
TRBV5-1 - AGKPGPANTGELF
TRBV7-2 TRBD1 ASSLQQDRVVDGYT
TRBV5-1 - ASSPRGGGYEQY
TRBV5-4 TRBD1 ASSYAIQGAGETQY
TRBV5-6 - ASSAYNREGSPLH
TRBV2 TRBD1 ASSEAGTGVQPQH
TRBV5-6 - ASSSAGSSYNEQF
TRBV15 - ATSRANNEQF
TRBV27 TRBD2 ASREIAGVEQY
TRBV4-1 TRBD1 ASSSGQGREAF
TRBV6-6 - ASSLTGGVNIQY
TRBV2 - ASSRALDPQF
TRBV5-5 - ASSLRGGTEAF
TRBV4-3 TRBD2 ASSLGDVTSGSYEQY
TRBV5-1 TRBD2 ASSLSGGSTDTQY
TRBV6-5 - ASSYLGIRTDTQY
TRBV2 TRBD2 ASSGREFPNEQF
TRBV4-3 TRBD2 ASSQDGNGRPDTQY
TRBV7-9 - ASSPPGANVLT
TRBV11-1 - ASSYTRQAYGYT
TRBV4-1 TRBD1 ASSQERQGGQPQH
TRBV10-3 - AISDGRGTPEQY
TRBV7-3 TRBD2 ASSLRGLAGIINTGELF
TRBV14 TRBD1 ASSQRRQGGETQY
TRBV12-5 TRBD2 ASGLGSGRVGETQY
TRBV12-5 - ASEGGGGNYGYT
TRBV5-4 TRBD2 ASSSASGRVRETQY
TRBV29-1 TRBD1 SVGQGASYEQY
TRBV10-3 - AIKAGPEETQY
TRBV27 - ASSFRGSSYEQY
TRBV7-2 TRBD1 ASSPGQGTTNEKLF
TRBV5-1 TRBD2 ASSPTAGGNEQF
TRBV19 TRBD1 ASSAQGAFEAF
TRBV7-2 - ASSGGGVSDTQY
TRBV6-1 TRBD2 ASGLSGRDSDTQY
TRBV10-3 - AISASQGSTDTQY
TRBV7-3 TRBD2 ASSPRGSGSNEQY
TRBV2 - ASSEFPVYYEQY
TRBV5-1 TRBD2 ASSRDPAGAVYEQY
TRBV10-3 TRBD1 AISPGQGNEKLF
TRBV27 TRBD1 ASRGDRTNTEAF
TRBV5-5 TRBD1 ASSLVGQGITNYGYT
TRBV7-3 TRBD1 ASSLWRSGQGYNEQF
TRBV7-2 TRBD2 ASSLATSGPGETQY
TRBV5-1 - ASPLETQY
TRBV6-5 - ASSEGHIISPLH
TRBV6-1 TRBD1 ASSAGGSWYGYT
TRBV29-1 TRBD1 SVGRTGADEQF
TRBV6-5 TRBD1 ASSYMGQGGSVQY
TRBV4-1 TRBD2 ASSQSTSGSWETQY